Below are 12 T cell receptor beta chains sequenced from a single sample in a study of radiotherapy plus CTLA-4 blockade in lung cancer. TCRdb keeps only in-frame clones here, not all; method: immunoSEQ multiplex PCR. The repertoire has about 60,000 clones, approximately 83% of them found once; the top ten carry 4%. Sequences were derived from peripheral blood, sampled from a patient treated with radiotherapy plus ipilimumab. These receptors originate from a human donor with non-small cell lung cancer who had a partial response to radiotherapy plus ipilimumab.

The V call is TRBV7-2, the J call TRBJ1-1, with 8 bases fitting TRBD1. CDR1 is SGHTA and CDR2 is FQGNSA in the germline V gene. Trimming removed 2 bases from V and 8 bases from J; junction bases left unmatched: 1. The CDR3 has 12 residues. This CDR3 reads CASSLSGGEAFF. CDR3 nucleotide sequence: TGTGCCAGCAGCTTATCAGGGGGCGAAGCTTTCTTT. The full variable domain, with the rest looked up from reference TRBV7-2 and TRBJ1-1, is GAGVSQSPSNKVTEKGKDVELRCDPISGHTALYWYRQSLGQGLEFLIYFQGNSAPDKSGLPSDRFSAERTGGSVSTLTIQRTQQEDSAVYLCASSLSGGEAFFGQGTRLTVV.

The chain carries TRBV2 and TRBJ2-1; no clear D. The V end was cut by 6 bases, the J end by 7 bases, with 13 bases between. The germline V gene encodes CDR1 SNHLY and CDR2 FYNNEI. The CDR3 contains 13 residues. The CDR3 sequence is CASSPGLANEQFF. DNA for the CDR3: TGTGCCAGCAGCCCGGGTCTGGCTAATGAGCAGTTCTTC.

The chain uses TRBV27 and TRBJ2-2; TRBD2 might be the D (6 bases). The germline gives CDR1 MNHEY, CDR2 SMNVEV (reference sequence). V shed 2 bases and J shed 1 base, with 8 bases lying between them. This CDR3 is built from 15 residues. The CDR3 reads CASSLIGGNTGELFF. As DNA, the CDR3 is TGTGCCAGCAGTTTAATCGGGGGGAACACCGGGGAGCTGTTTTTT.

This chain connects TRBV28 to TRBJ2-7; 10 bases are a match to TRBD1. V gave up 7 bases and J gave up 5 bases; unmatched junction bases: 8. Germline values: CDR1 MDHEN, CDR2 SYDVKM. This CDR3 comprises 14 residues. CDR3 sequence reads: CASTSPGQGNEQYF. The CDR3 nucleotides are TGTGCCAGCACCTCACCGGGACAGGGGAACGAGCAGTACTTC.

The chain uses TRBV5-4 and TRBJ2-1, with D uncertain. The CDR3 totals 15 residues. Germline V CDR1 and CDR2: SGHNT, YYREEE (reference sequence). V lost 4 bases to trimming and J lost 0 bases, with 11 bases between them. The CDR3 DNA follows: TGTGCCAGCAGCCCTGACTGGAGCTCCTACAATGAGCAGTTCTTC. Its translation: CASSPDWSSYNEQFF.

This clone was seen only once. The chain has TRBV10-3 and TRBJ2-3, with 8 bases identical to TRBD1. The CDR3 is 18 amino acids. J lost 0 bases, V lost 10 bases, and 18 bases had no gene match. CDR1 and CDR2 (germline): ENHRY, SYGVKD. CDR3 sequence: CASETLDRAYSSTDTQYF. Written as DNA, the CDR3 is TGTGCCAGCGAGACTTTGGACAGGGCATATTCTAGCACAGATACGCAGTATTTT.

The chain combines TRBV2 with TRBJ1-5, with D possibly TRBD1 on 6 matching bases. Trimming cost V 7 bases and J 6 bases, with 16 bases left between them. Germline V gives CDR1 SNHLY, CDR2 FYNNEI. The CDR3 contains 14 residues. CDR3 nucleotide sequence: TGTGCCAGCAAGGGGGAGGGGAGCGGTCAGCCCCAGCATTTT. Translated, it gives CASKGEGSGQPQHF.

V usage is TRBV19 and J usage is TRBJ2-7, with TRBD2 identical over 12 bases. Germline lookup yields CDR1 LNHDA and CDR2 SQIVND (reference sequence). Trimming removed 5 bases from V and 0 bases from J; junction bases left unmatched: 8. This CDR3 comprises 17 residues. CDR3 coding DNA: TGTGCCAGTAGTTCAGGACTAGCGGGGCGGAGCTCCTACGAGCAGTACTTC. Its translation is CASSSGLAGRSSYEQYF.

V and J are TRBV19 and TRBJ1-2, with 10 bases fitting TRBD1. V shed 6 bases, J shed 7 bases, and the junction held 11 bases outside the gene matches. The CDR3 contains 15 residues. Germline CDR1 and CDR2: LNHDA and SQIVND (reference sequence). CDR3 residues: CASRGAGTGAAGYTF. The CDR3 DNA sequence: TGTGCCAGTAGAGGGGCCGGGACAGGGGCGGCTGGCTACACCTTC. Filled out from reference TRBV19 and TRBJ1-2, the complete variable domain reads DGGITQSPKYLFRKEGQNVTLSCEQNLNHDAMYWYRQDPGQGLRLIYYSQIVNDFQKGDIAEGYSVSREKKESFPLTVTSAQKNPTAFYLCASRGAGTGAAGYTFGSGTRLTVV.

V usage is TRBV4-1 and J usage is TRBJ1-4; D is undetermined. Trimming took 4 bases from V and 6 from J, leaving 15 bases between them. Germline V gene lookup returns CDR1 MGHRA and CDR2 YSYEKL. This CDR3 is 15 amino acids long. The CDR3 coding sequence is TGCGCCAGCAGCCTCCCGTGGACTTCGGATGAAAAACTGTTTTTT. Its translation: CASSLPWTSDEKLFF.

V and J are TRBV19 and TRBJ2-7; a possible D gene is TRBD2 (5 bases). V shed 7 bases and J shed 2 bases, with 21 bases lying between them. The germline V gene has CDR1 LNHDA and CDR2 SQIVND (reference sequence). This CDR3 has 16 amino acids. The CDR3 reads CASKERGSGGAYEQYF. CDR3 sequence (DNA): TGTGCCAGTAAGGAACGGGGTAGTGGTGGGGCCTACGAGCAGTACTTC.

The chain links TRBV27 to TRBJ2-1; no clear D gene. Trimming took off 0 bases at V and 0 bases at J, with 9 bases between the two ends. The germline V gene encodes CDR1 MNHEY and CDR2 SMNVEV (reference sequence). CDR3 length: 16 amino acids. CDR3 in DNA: TGTGCCAGCAGTTTATCGCGGCAGAGCTCCTACAATGAGCAGTTCTTC. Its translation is CASSLSRQSSYNEQFF.